This T cell receptor beta chain was documented in a study of T-cell memory formation after mild COVID-19. After 5'RACE with constant-segment primers, TCR alpha and TCR beta cDNA libraries carrying sample barcodes and UMIs were obtained. One entry per CDR3 protein results from TCRdb running MiXCR on the 5' RACE reads. There are over 350,000 distinct CDR3 sequences in the sample; roughly 24% occur only once, and around 8.8% lies in the top ten. Study findings and constraints: Shrinking CD4+ clones were chiefly CM and EM; CD8+ ones were chiefly EMRA.

To note about this clonotype: Antigen specificity is unknown.

This CDR3 has 14 amino acids. The V end was cut by 3 bases, the J end by 1 base, with 9 bases between. The V call is TRBV12-3 or TRBV12-4, the J call TRBJ1-1; a weak D match, TRBD1 (5 bases). The clonotype was recovered from an adult woman who had mild COVID-19 (a few samples of this study predate the infection). Cell type and time point are not known. The sequenced sample consisted of PBMCs or a T cell subset sorted from them (not recorded which). In DNA form, the CDR3 reads TGTGCCAGCAGTTTCGCAGGGACGAACACTGAAGCTTTCTTT. Its protein is CASSFAGTNTEAFF.